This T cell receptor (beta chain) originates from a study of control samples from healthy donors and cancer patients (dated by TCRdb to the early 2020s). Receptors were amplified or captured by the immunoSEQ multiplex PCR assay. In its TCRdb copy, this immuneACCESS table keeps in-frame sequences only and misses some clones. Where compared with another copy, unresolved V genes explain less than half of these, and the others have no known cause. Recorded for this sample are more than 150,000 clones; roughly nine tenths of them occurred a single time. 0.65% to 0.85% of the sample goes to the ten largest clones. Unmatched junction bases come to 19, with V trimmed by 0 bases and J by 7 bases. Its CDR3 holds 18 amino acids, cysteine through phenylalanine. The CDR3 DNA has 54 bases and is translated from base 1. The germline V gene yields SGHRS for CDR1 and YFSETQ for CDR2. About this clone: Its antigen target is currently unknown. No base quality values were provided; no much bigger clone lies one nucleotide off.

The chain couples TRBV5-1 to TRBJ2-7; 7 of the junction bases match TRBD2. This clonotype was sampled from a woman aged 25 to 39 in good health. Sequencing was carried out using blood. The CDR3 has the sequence CASSLAEGWASGDWEQYF. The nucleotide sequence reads TGCGCCAGCAGCTTGGCCGAAGGGTGGGCTAGCGGCGATTGGGAGCAGTACTTC.